The sequence of this TCR beta chain was determined in a study of patients and donors after allogeneic stem cell transplantation. V lost 5 bases and J lost 9; bases outside the gene matches: 9. Germline CDR1 reads SGHNT; CDR2 reads YENEEA. CDR3 size: 14 residues. MiXCR was run by TCRdb on the RT-PCR reads, yielding one entry per CDR3 protein. The sample has about a million distinct CDR3 sequences; about a sixth are singletons. This clonotype was recorded a few times. The gene calls are TRBV11-3 and TRBJ2-1; 8 bases are a match to TRBD1. The TCR originated in a human donor who was either an allogeneic HSCT recipient or a stem cell or donor lymphocyte infusion donor (not recorded which). It is not recorded whose cells these are; they may come from a transplant donor. Sequencing was done on a sample of blood, either unsorted or a sorted T cell fraction (not recorded which). CDR3 nucleotides: TGTGCCAGCAGCCCCATGGACAGGGAAGGTGAGCAGTTCTTC. Translation gives CASSPMDREGEQFF.